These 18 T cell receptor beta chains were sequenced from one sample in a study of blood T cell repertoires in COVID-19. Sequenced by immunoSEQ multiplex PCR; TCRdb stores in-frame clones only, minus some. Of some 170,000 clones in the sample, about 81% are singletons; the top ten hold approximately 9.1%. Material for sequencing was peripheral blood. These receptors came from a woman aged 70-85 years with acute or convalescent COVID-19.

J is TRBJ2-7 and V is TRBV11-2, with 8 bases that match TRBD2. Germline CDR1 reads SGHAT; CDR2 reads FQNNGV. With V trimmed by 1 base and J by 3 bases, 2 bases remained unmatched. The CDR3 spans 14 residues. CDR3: CASSLVAGIYEQYF. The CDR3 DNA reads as TGTGCCAGCAGCTTAGTAGCGGGAATCTACGAGCAGTACTTC.

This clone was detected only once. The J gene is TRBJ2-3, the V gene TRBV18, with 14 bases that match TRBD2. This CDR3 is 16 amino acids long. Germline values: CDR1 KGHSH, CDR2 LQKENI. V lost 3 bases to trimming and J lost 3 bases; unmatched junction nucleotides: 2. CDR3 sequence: CASSPGTSGGTDTQYF. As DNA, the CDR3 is TGTGCCAGCTCACCCGGGACTAGCGGGGGAACAGATACGCAGTATTTT.

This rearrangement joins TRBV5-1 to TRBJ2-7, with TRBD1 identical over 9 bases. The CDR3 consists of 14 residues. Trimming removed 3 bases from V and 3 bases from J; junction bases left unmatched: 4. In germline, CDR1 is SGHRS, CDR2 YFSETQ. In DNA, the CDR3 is TGCGCCAGCAGCTCGGGACAGGGATTCTACGAGCAGTACTTC. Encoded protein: CASSSGQGFYEQYF.

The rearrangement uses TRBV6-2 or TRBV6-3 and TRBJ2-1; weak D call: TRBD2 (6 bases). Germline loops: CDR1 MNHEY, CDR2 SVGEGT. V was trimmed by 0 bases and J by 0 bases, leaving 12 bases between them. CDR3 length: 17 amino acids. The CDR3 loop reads CASSYSFGGSSYNEQFF. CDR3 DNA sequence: TGTGCCAGCAGTTACTCGTTCGGGGGAAGCTCCTACAATGAGCAGTTCTTC.

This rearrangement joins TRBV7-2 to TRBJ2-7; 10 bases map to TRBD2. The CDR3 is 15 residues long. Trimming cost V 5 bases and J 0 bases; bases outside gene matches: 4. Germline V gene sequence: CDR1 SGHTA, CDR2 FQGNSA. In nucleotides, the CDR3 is TGTGCCAGCAGCATTAGCGGGGGGACCTCCTACGAGCAGTACTTC. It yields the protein CASSISGGTSYEQYF.

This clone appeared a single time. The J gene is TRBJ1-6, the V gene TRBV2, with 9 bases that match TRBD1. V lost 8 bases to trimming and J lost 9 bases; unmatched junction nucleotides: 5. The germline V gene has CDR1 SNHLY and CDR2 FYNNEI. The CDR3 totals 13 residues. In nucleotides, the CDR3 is TGTGCCAGCGCCCCGGGACAGGGTTCACCCCTCCACTTT. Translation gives CASAPGQGSPLHF.

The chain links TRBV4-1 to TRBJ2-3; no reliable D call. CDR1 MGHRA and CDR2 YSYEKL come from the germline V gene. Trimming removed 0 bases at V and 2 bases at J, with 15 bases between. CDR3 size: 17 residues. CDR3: CASSQEGGGASTDTQYF. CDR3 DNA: TGCGCCAGCAGCCAAGAGGGTGGCGGCGCCTCCACAGATACGCAGTATTTT.

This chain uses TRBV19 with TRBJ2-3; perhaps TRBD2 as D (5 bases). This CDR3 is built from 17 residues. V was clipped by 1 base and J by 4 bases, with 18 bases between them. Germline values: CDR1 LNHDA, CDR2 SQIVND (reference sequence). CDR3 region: CASSIAFGGQRADTQYF. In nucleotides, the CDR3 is TGTGCCAGTAGTATAGCCTTCGGCGGGCAGCGAGCAGATACGCAGTATTTT.

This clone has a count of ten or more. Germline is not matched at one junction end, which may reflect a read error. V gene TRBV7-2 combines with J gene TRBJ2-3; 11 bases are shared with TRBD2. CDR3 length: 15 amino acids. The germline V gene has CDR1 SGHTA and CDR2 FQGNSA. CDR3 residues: CASSLAGGRTDTQYF. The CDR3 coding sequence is TGTGCCAGCAGCCTAGCGGGGGGTCGCACAGATACGCAGTATTTT.

DNA of the CDR3: TGTGCCAGCAGCTTAGTCCGCGGGAGGAACACAGATACGCAGTATTTT. Translation gives CASSLVRGRNTDTQYF. The rearrangement links TRBV11-2 to TRBJ2-3, with 8 nucleotides matching TRBD2. J gave up 2 bases and V 1 base, and 5 bases lay outside the gene matches. From germline, CDR1 is SGHAT and CDR2 FQNNGV. This CDR3 has 16 residues.

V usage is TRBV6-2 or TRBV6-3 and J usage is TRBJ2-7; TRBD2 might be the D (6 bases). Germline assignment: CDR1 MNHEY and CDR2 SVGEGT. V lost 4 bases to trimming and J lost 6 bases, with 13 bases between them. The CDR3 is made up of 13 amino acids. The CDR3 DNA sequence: TGTGCCAGCAGTTGGAACGGGGGACTCGAGCAGTACTTC. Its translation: CASSWNGGLEQYF.

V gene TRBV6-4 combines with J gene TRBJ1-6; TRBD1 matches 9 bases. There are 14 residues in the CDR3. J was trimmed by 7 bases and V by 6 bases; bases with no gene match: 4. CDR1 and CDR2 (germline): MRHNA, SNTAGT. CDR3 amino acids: CASRPGQGNSPLHF. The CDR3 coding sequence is TGTGCCAGCAGGCCGGGACAGGGCAATTCACCCCTCCACTTT.

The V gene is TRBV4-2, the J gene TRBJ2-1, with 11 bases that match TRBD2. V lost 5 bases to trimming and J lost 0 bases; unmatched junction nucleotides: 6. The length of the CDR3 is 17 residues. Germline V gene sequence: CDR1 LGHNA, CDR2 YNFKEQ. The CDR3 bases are TGTGCCAGCAGCTACGGCACTAGCGGGGGCTCCTACAATGAGCAGTTCTTC. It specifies CASSYGTSGGSYNEQFF.

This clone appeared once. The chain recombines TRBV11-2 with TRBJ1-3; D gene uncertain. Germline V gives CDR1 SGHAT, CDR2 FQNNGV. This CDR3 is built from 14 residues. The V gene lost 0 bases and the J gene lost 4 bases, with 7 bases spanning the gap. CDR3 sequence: CASSLDPIGNTIYF. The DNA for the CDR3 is TGTGCCAGCAGCTTAGATCCCATCGGAAACACCATATATTTT.

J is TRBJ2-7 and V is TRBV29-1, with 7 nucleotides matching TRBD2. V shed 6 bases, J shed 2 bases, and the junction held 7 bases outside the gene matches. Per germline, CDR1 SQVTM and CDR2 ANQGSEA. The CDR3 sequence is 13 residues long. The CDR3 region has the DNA TGCAGCGTCACCCAGAGCGGGACCTACGAGCAGTACTTC. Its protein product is CSVTQSGTYEQYF.

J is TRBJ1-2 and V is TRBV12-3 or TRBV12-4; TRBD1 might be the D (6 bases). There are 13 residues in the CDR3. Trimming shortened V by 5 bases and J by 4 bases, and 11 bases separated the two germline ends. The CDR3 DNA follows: TGTGCCAGCAGTCCCAGGGGAGTCTATGGCTACACCTTC. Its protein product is CASSPRGVYGYTF.

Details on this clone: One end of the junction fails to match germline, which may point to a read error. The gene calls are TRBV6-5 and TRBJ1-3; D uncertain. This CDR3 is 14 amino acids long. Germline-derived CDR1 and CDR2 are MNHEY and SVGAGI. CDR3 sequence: CASSTTRTGNIIYF. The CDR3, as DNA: TGTGCCAGCAGTACCACAAGGACGGGAAACATCATATATTTT.

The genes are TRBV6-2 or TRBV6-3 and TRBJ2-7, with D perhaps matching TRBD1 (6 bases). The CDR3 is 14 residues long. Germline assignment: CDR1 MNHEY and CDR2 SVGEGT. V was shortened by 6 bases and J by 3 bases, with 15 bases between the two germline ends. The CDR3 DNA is TGTGCCAGCAGCCCACAGGGTTCGGTCTACGAGCAGTACTTC. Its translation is CASSPQGSVYEQYF.